The 30 T cell receptor beta chains presented below share a single source sample, sequenced in a study of cytomegalovirus exposure and HLA in healthy donors. Primers for the PCR totalled 60 Vbeta and 13 Jbeta. Clones were read by immunoSEQ multiplex PCR, and TCRdb kept only the in-frame ones, dropping some. The sample shows around 100,000 clones, more than 70% of them seen only once. The sequenced sample consisted of PBMCs. The source of these receptors is a man aged 25-40 years in good health and CMV-seronegative.

In its sample, this clone was seen a few times. The J gene is TRBJ2-7, the V gene TRBV10-1; 9 bases fit TRBD2. V lost 7 bases, J lost 1 base, and 11 bases stayed unmatched. Germline V gene sequence: CDR1 WNHNN, CDR2 SYGVQD (reference sequence). This CDR3 is 16 amino acids long. The CDR3 sequence: CASIVWREGPSYEQYF. CDR3 nucleotide sequence: TGCGCCAGCATAGTCTGGCGGGAGGGCCCATCCTACGAGCAGTACTTC.

The chain carries TRBV4-3 and TRBJ2-3; D gene unclear. Germline-derived CDR1 and CDR2 are LGHNA and YSLEER. Trimming removed 1 base from V and 1 base from J, with 6 bases in between. CDR3 length: 14 residues. The CDR3 coding sequence is TGCGCCAGCAGCCAAGGTCTCCGCACAGATACGCAGTATTTT. This sequence encodes CASSQGLRTDTQYF.

CDR3 loop: CASSWAGEDTQYF. For the CDR3, the DNA is TGTGCCAGCTCTTGGGCAGGGGAAGATACGCAGTATTTT. This sequence joins TRBV6-6 and TRBJ2-3, with D perhaps matching TRBD1 (6 bases). Trimming pared 8 bases from V and 5 bases from J, leaving 14 bases between. Germline V lookup: CDR1 MNHNY, CDR2 SVGAGI (reference sequence). The CDR3 loop spans 13 amino acids.

This sequence joins TRBV6-1 and TRBJ2-7; 10 bases match TRBD2. The CDR3 extends over 15 amino acids. CDR1 and CDR2 from the germline V gene are MNHNS and SASEGT. The trim removed 6 bases at V and 5 bases at J, leaving 10 bases unmatched. In nucleotides, the CDR3 is TGTGCCAGCAGCGGCGGGACTAGCGTCATCAACGAGCAGTACTTC. Its translation is CASSGGTSVINEQYF.

The chain uses TRBV27 and TRBJ1-5; possible D gene TRBD1, 6 bases. Germline V gives CDR1 MNHEY, CDR2 SMNVEV (reference sequence). The CDR3 spans 13 residues. The V end was cut by 4 bases, the J end by 8 bases, with 12 bases between. CDR3 loop: CASSSGDRKPQHF. The CDR3 DNA reads as TGTGCCAGCAGTTCAGGGGATCGTAAGCCCCAGCATTTT.

This clone was detected a few times. This chain joins TRBV28 and TRBJ1-3; 9 bases map to TRBD1. Germline V gene lookup returns CDR1 MDHEN and CDR2 SYDVKM. This CDR3 is built from 18 residues. V lost 2 bases, J lost 0 bases, and 8 bases stayed unmatched. The CDR3 here is CASSLVQGAPYSGNTIYF. The CDR3 region has the DNA TGTGCCAGCAGTTTAGTACAGGGGGCTCCCTACTCTGGAAACACCATATATTTT.

This CDR3 reads CASSPTLGQGSGYTF. For the CDR3, the DNA is TGCGCCAGCAGCCCGACCCTAGGACAGGGTTCTGGCTACACCTTC. The chain is built from TRBV5-1 and TRBJ1-2; 8 positions match TRBD1. Germline V gene data show CDR1 as SGHRS and CDR2 as YFSETQ. V was clipped by 4 bases and J by 7 bases; unmatched bases: 12. CDR3 length: 15 amino acids.

This clone was counted only a few times. One end of the junction is discordant with germline, which a read error may explain. The V gene is TRBV5-4, the J gene TRBJ2-1; TRBD2 matches 11 bases. CDR1 is SGHNT, CDR2 YYREEE, per germline (reference sequence). This CDR3 contains 12 residues. CDR3 sequence (DNA): TGTGCCAGCAGCTTGGAGACTAGCGGGAAGGTCTTC. It yields the protein CASSLETSGKVF.

V usage is TRBV27 and J usage is TRBJ2-5, with 13 nucleotides matching TRBD2. The CDR3 runs 17 residues. Trimming took 4 bases from V and 5 from J; bases not matched to a gene: 10. The germline CDR1 and CDR2 sequences are MNHEY and SMNVEV (reference sequence). CDR3 coding DNA: TGTGCCAGCAGTTCGCAACCTGGACTAGCGGGAGCCGAGACCCAGTACTTC. It yields the protein CASSSQPGLAGAETQYF.

The chain links TRBV19 to TRBJ1-1; TRBD1 is a possible D gene (6 bases). CDR1 and CDR2 from the germline V gene are LNHDA and SQIVND (reference sequence). The V and J ends lost 7 bases and 8 bases respectively, with 26 bases between them. The CDR3 covers 16 residues. The CDR3 bases are TGTGCCAGTACCGTCCCAACCGGGACCCTGGGGGCCGAAGCTTTCTTT. Its translation: CASTVPTGTLGAEAFF.

The genes are TRBV7-2 and TRBJ2-5; D not resolved. Per the germline V gene, CDR1 is SGHTA and CDR2 is FQGNSA. The ends were cut back, 7 bases at V and 5 bases at J, with 8 bases in the middle. CDR3 size: 11 residues. The CDR3 protein is CASNDQETQYF. The CDR3 DNA is TGTGCCAGCAACGATCAGGAGACCCAGTACTTC.

Concerning this clone: The same CDR3 also results from other DNA sequences found in this sample. The chain carries TRBV30 and TRBJ2-7, with no clear D. The CDR3 loop spans 11 amino acids. The V end lost 1 base, the J end lost 2 bases, and 3 bases lay between the germline ends. CDR1 and CDR2 from the germline V gene are GTSNPN and SVGIG (reference sequence). Here the CDR3 DNA reads TGTGCCTGGAGTGCCGCCTACGAGCAGTACTTC. It encodes CAWSAAYEQYF.

About this clone itself: Distinct nucleotide sequences in the sample also encode this CDR3. This rearrangement joins TRBV9 to TRBJ2-3; tentative D call: TRBD2 (5 bases). CDR1 and CDR2 from the germline V gene are SGDLS and YYNGEE. The CDR3 runs to 13 residues. Trimming removed 0 bases from V and 3 bases from J, with 5 bases in between. The CDR3 here is CASSVGGTDTQYF. In DNA form, the CDR3 reads TGTGCCAGCAGCGTAGGAGGGACAGATACGCAGTATTTT.

The chain uses TRBV9 and TRBJ2-2, with 7 bases that match TRBD2. The trim removed 0 bases at V and 0 bases at J, leaving 2 bases unmatched. Germline CDR1 SGDLS, CDR2 YYNGEE. The CDR3 contains 16 residues. The CDR3: CASSVGGGTNTGELFF. The CDR3 nucleotides read TGTGCCAGCAGCGTAGGGGGGGGTACGAACACCGGGGAGCTGTTTTTT.

The J gene is TRBJ2-5, the V gene TRBV9, with TRBD2 identical over 8 bases. CDR3 length: 14 residues. V was pared by 0 bases and J by 5 bases, with 3 bases of the junction left unmatched. CDR1 SGDLS and CDR2 YYNGEE come from the germline V gene. The DNA for the CDR3 is TGTGCCAGCAGCGTAGCCGGGAGGGCGGAGACCCAGTACTTC. Its protein is CASSVAGRAETQYF. The full variable domain, with the rest looked up from reference TRBV9 and TRBJ2-5, is DSGVTQTPKHLITATGQRVTLRCSPRSGDLSVYWYQQSLDQGLQFLIQYYNGEERAKGNILERFSAQQFPDLHSELNLSSLELGDSALYFCASSVAGRAETQYFGPGTRLLVL.

The chain has TRBV28 and TRBJ1-1, with 7 bases lining up with TRBD1. This CDR3 has 15 residues. Germline assignment: CDR1 MDHEN and CDR2 SYDVKM. The trim removed 7 bases at V and 0 bases at J, leaving 8 bases unmatched. Here the CDR3 reads CASIQTGYLNTEAFF. The DNA for the CDR3 is TGTGCCAGCATCCAGACAGGGTATTTGAACACTGAAGCTTTCTTT.

The V gene is TRBV5-1, the J gene TRBJ1-4; 9 nucleotides line up with TRBD1. V lost 3 bases, J lost 7 bases, and 4 bases stayed unmatched. Germline V gene lookup returns CDR1 SGHRS and CDR2 YFSETQ. The CDR3 has 14 amino acids. The CDR3 DNA sequence: TGCGCCAGCAGCTCCCCGGGACAGGGTGAAAAACTGTTTTTT. Translated, it gives CASSSPGQGEKLFF.

CDR3 sequence reads: CASSLAAGGGYEQYF. In DNA, the CDR3 is TGTGCCAGCAGCTTGGCCGCTGGGGGCGGTTACGAGCAGTACTTC. The chain recombines TRBV7-8 with TRBJ2-7; a possible D gene is TRBD1 (6 bases). V was shortened by 3 bases and J by 4 bases, with 16 bases between the two germline ends. CDR1 SGHVS and CDR2 FQNEAQ come from the germline V gene. The CDR3 runs 15 residues.

About this clone itself: This CDR3 is also generated by other DNA sequences in the sample. The rearrangement links TRBV5-8 to TRBJ1-2; D is unresolved. The CDR3 is made up of 13 amino acids. The germline V and J ends were trimmed by 4 bases and 2 bases, with 9 bases remaining between them. From germline, CDR1 is SGHTS and CDR2 YDEGEE. The CDR3 protein is CASSQTRNYGYTF. The CDR3, as DNA: TGTGCCAGCAGCCAGACACGGAACTATGGCTACACCTTC.

The chain carries TRBV4-3 and TRBJ2-1; 12 nucleotides agree with TRBD2. CDR1 is LGHNA and CDR2 is YSLEER in the germline V gene. J was trimmed by 12 bases and V by 0 bases; bases with no gene match: 12. This CDR3 has 17 amino acids. Written as DNA, the CDR3 is TGCGCCAGCAGCCAAGATAGATACCTAGCGGGAGGGCCGGGGCAGTTCTTC. It yields the protein CASSQDRYLAGGPGQFF.

This chain joins TRBV5-1 and TRBJ2-1, with TRBD2 matching over 10 bases. Germline CDR1 and CDR2: SGHRS and YFSETQ. CDR3 length: 18 amino acids. Unmatched junction bases numbered 10, after V lost 4 bases and J lost 0 bases. CDR3 DNA sequence: TGCGCCAGCAGCAAGCGGGAGGGAAGCGGGCGCTCCTACAATGAGCAGTTCTTC. Translation: CASSKREGSGRSYNEQFF. The entire variable domain, with the rest obtained from reference TRBV5-1 and TRBJ2-1, is as follows: KAGVTQTPRYLIKTRGQQVTLSCSPISGHRSVSWYQQTPGQGLQFLFEYFSETQRNKGNFPGRFSGRQFSNSRSEMNVSTLELGDSALYLCASSKREGSGRSYNEQFFGPGTRLTVL.

The V and J genes are TRBV27 and TRBJ1-5; D gene ambiguous. CDR3 length: 16 residues. CDR1 MNHEY and CDR2 SMNVEV come from the germline V gene (reference sequence). V lost 2 bases, J lost 0 bases, and 11 bases lay in between. CDR3: CASSLEGRYSNQPQHF. CDR3 DNA: TGTGCCAGCAGTTTAGAGGGCAGATATAGCAATCAGCCCCAGCATTTT.

The V gene is TRBV5-4, the J gene TRBJ2-7; 10 positions agree with TRBD1. The trim removed 4 bases at V and 3 bases at J, leaving 4 bases unmatched. CDR3 length equals 14 residues. Germline lookup yields CDR1 SGHNT and CDR2 YYREEE (reference sequence). Here the CDR3 reads CASSPRTGGYEQYF. For the CDR3, the DNA is TGTGCCAGCAGCCCAAGGACAGGGGGCTACGAGCAGTACTTC.

The chain combines TRBV2 with TRBJ2-2; 7 bases are shared with TRBD1. Trimming at V came to 6 bases and at J to 0 bases, leaving 4 bases not matched to a gene. The germline V gene has CDR1 SNHLY and CDR2 FYNNEI. The CDR3 has 15 residues. As DNA, the CDR3 is TGTGCCAGCAGCCGGACAGGATCGAACACCGGGGAGCTGTTTTTT. This translates into CASSRTGSNTGELFF.

The V call is TRBV5-1, the J call TRBJ2-3; TRBD2 agrees at 11 bases. The length of the CDR3 is 18 residues. Germline V CDR1 and CDR2: SGHRS, YFSETQ. Trimming cost V 4 bases and J 0 bases; bases outside gene matches: 10. The CDR3 DNA reads TGCGCCAGCAGCAAACGCGCGACTAGCGGGGCGAGCACAGATACGCAGTATTTT. Residues: CASSKRATSGASTDTQYF. The variable domain in full, with the rest retrieved from reference TRBV5-1 and TRBJ2-3, is KAGVTQTPRYLIKTRGQQVTLSCSPISGHRSVSWYQQTPGQGLQFLFEYFSETQRNKGNFPGRFSGRQFSNSRSEMNVSTLELGDSALYLCASSKRATSGASTDTQYFGPGTRLTVL.

CDR3 protein: CASRRGSSGNTIYF. The DNA for the CDR3 is TGTGCCAGTCGCAGGGGGTCCTCTGGAAACACCATATATTTT. This chain links TRBV6-5 with TRBJ1-3; 7 bases fit TRBD1. This CDR3 comprises 14 residues. Germline V gene sequence: CDR1 MNHEY, CDR2 SVGAGI. J was trimmed by 0 bases and V by 9 bases; bases with no gene match: 5.

This chain connects TRBV7-9 to TRBJ1-1, with D possibly matching TRBD1 (5 bases). The CDR3 sequence is 13 residues long. Germline V gene lookup returns CDR1 SEHNR and CDR2 FQNEAQ (reference sequence). V dropped 3 bases and J dropped 1 base, with 6 bases sitting between them. CDR3 region: CASSFQGNTEAFF. The DNA for the CDR3 is TGTGCCAGCAGCTTTCAGGGGAACACTGAAGCTTTCTTT.

The CDR3 here is CAWSGGTGRNYGYTF. Written as DNA, the CDR3 is TGTGCCTGGAGCGGTGGCACAGGACGTAACTATGGCTACACCTTC. The rearrangement links TRBV30 to TRBJ1-2, with a weak D call TRBD1 (5 bases). The V and J ends lost 3 bases and 1 base respectively, with 15 bases between them. Germline V gene lookup returns CDR1 GTSNPN and CDR2 SVGIG (reference sequence). This CDR3 has 15 residues.

The rearrangement joins TRBV29-1 to TRBJ1-2, with D perhaps matching TRBD1 (6 bases). This CDR3 has 13 residues. V was shortened by 1 base and J by 5 bases, with 11 bases between the two germline ends. Germline V CDR1 and CDR2: SQVTM, ANQGSEA. CDR3 loop: CSVEVQGFYGYTF. CDR3 DNA: TGCAGCGTTGAAGTTCAGGGGTTTTATGGCTACACCTTC.

The chain combines TRBV6-4 with TRBJ2-5; TRBD2 aligns across 8 bases. Germline loops: CDR1 MRHNA, CDR2 SNTAGT. This CDR3 has 17 amino acids. J lost 2 bases, V lost 0 bases, and 8 bases had no gene match. CDR3 amino acids: CASSDSRGREGQETQYF. Here the CDR3 DNA reads TGTGCCAGCAGTGACTCACGGGGACGGGAGGGACAAGAGACCCAGTACTTC.